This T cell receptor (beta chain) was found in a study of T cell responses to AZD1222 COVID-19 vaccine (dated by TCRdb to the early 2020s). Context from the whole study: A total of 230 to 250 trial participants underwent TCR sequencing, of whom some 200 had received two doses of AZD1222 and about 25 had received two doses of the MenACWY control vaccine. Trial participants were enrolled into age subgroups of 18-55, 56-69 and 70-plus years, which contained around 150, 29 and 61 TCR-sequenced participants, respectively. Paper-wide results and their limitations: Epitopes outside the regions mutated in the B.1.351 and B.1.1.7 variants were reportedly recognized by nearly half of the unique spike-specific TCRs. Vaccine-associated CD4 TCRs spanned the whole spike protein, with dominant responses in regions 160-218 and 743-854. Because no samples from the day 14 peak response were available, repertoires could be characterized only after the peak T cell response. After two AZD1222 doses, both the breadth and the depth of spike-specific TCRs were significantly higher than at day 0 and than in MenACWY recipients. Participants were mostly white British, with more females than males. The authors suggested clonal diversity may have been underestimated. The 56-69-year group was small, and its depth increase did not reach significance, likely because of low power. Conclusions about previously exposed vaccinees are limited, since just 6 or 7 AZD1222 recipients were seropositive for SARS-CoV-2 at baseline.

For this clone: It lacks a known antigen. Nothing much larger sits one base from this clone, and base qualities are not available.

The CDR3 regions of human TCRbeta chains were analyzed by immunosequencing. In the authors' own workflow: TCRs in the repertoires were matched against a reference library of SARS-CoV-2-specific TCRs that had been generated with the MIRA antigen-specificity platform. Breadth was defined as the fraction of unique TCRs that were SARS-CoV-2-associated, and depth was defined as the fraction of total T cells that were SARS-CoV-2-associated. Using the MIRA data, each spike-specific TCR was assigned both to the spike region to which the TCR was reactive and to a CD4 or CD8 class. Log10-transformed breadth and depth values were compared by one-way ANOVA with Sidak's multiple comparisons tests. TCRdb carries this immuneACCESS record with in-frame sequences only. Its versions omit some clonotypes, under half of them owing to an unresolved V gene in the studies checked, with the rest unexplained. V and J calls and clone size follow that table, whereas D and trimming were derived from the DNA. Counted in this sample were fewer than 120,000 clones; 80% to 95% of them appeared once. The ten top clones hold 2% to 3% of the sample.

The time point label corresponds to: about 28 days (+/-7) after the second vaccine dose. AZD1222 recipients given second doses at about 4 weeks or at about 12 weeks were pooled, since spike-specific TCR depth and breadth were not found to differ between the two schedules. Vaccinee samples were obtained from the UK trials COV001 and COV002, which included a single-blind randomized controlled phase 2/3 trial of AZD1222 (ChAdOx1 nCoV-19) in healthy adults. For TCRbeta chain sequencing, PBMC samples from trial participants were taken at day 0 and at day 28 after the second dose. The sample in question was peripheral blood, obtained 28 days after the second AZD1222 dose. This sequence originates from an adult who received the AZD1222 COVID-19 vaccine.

The DNA reads TGTGCCAGCAGTGAATCCACCTACCGGGAGACCCAGTACTTC. This sequence encodes CASSESTYRETQYF. Recombination joined TRBV25-1 with TRBJ2-5, with the D gene call left open. V is pared back by 1 base and J by 5 bases, with 11 bases lying between the germline termini. The germline V gene gives CDR1 as MGHDK and CDR2 as SYGVNS. The CDR3 runs 14 amino acids, cysteine and phenylalanine included. The only DNA kept is the CDR3, 42 bases in frame from the first base.